A single sample gave rise to the 26 T cell receptor beta chains below, sequenced in a study of cytomegalovirus exposure and HLA in healthy donors. The PCR contained 60 Vbeta and 13 Jbeta primers. Clones were read by immunoSEQ multiplex PCR, and TCRdb kept only the in-frame ones, dropping some. The sample consists of approximately 260,000 clones, 92% of them appearing once. Input material: PBMCs. The receptor source for this set is a girl aged 2-10 years in good health and CMV-seronegative.

This chain connects TRBV9 to TRBJ2-2, with 13 positions matching TRBD2. Looked up from germline, CDR1 is SGDLS and CDR2 is YYNGEE. The CDR3 is 16 amino acids. V lost 3 bases and J lost 1; bases outside the gene matches: 0. The CDR3 sequence is CASSGLAGGNTGELFF. Written as DNA, the CDR3 is TGTGCCAGCAGCGGACTAGCGGGGGGGAACACCGGGGAGCTGTTTTTT.

This sequence joins TRBV6-5 and TRBJ1-4; no firm D call. The germline gives CDR1 MNHEY, CDR2 SVGAGI. Between the trimmed V and J ends, which lost 0 bases and 12 bases, there was a span of 11 bases. The length of the CDR3 is 13 residues. The CDR3 sequence is CASSYSNGLELFF. CDR3 sequence (DNA): TGTGCCAGCAGTTACTCGAACGGACTCGAACTGTTTTTT.

The chain is built from TRBV7-9 and TRBJ1-4; 8 nucleotides align to TRBD1. The V gene end was trimmed by 5 bases and the J gene end by 0 bases; junction bases not matched to a gene: 2. CDR1 and CDR2 (germline): SEHNR, FQNEAQ (reference sequence). This CDR3 has 15 amino acids. The CDR3 sequence is CASSPGQATNEKLFF. The DNA for the CDR3 is TGTGCCAGCAGCCCGGGACAGGCAACTAATGAAAAACTGTTTTTT. The whole variable domain, filled in from reference TRBV7-9 and TRBJ1-4, reads DTGVSQNPRHKITKRGQNVTFRCDPISEHNRLYWYRQTLGQGPEFLTYFQNEAQLEKSRLLSDRFSAERPKGSFSTLEIQRTEQGDSAMYLCASSPGQATNEKLFFGSGTQLSVL.

This chain links TRBV28 with TRBJ1-5, with D perhaps TRBD1 (5 bases). Germline values: CDR1 MDHEN, CDR2 SYDVKM. CDR3 length: 15 amino acids. V gave up 4 bases and J gave up 4 bases, with 14 bases separating them. CDR3 protein: CASSSGDGANQPQHF. The CDR3 nucleotides are TGTGCCAGCAGTTCGGGGGACGGCGCGAATCAGCCCCAGCATTTT.

This clone has only a few counts. The CDR3 protein is CASSIEAQGRHTIYF. CDR3 nucleotides: TGTGCCAGTAGTATAGAGGCCCAGGGGAGACACACCATATATTTT. The chain has TRBV19 and TRBJ1-3, with D possibly TRBD1 on 6 matching bases. This CDR3 has 15 amino acids. V was pared by 0 bases and J by 8 bases, with 14 bases between. CDR1 and CDR2 (germline): LNHDA, SQIVND (reference sequence).

The gene calls are TRBV19 and TRBJ2-4, with D perhaps TRBD1 (5 bases). Germline V gene data show CDR1 as LNHDA and CDR2 as SQIVND (reference sequence). The V and J ends lost 6 bases and 7 bases respectively, with 13 bases between them. The CDR3 has 13 residues. The CDR3 DNA sequence: TGTGCCAGTAGCTGGCAGGGTGATAACATTCAGTACTTC. Its protein product is CASSWQGDNIQYF.

V is TRBV7-2 and J is TRBJ1-2, with unresolved D. CDR3 length: 12 residues. Trimming took off 4 bases at V and 5 bases at J, with 8 bases between the two ends. The germline CDR1 and CDR2 sequences are SGHTA and FQGNSA. The CDR3 spells CASSSQAYGYTF. CDR3 sequence (DNA): TGTGCCAGCAGCTCCCAGGCATATGGCTACACCTTC.

The V call is TRBV19, the J call TRBJ1-2; 8 bases are a match to TRBD1. The CDR3 extends over 14 amino acids. Germline CDR1 LNHDA, CDR2 SQIVND (reference sequence). V trimming: 8 bases; J trimming: 10 bases; junction bases outside the gene matches: 15. CDR3 nucleotide sequence: TGTGCCAGTCGCGACGGACAGGGAACGGGTGTCTACACCTTC. Encoded protein: CASRDGQGTGVYTF.

The J gene is TRBJ1-1, the V gene TRBV5-6; D remains unclear. The germline CDR1 and CDR2 sequences are SGHDT and YYEEEE. Trimming removed 4 bases at V and 0 bases at J, with 4 bases between. This CDR3 spans 12 amino acids. CDR3 protein: CASSLVNTEAFF. The CDR3 DNA reads TGTGCCAGCAGCCTCGTGAACACTGAAGCTTTCTTT.

The chain employs TRBV6-5 and TRBJ2-3; 8 nucleotides align to TRBD1. Losses at the gene ends were 4 bases for V and 5 bases for J; bases not matched to a gene: 11. Germline lookup yields CDR1 MNHEY and CDR2 SVGAGI. The CDR3 has 16 amino acids. This CDR3 is CASSFPGRGQGDTQYF. As DNA, the CDR3 is TGTGCCAGCAGTTTCCCTGGCAGGGGGCAGGGAGATACGCAGTATTTT.

The rearrangement joins TRBV19 to TRBJ2-7; no definite D call. From germline, CDR1 is LNHDA and CDR2 SQIVND (reference sequence). V lost 1 base and J 0 bases, leaving 10 bases between the germline ends. This CDR3 region has 15 residues. CDR3 in DNA: TGTGCCAGTAGTATAGCCCCGGTGAGCTCCTACGAGCAGTACTTC. This translates into CASSIAPVSSYEQYF. The whole variable domain, remainder taken from reference TRBV19 and TRBJ2-7, is DGGITQSPKYLFRKEGQNVTLSCEQNLNHDAMYWYRQDPGQGLRLIYYSQIVNDFQKGDIAEGYSVSREKKESFPLTVTSAQKNPTAFYLCASSIAPVSSYEQYFGPGTRLTVT.

The V call is TRBV7-9, the J call TRBJ2-2, with TRBD1 matching over 9 bases. Germline V gene sequence: CDR1 SEHNR, CDR2 FQNEAQ (reference sequence). The ends lost 5 bases at V and 7 bases at J; junction bases unmatched: 11. CDR3 length equals 16 residues. CDR3 sequence: CASSPPRTGDGGELFF. The CDR3 region has the DNA TGTGCCAGCAGCCCGCCCAGGACAGGGGACGGCGGGGAGCTGTTTTTT.

The V call is TRBV5-1, the J call TRBJ2-7; D is perhaps TRBD1 (7 bases). Per the germline V gene, CDR1 is SGHRS and CDR2 is YFSETQ. The V end lost 3 bases, the J end lost 0 bases, and 10 bases lay between the germline ends. This CDR3 contains 14 residues. The CDR3 nucleotides read TGCGCCAGCAGCTGGGGGGACAGCTCCTACGAGCAGTACTTC. This gives the protein CASSWGDSSYEQYF.

This rearrangement joins TRBV5-1 to TRBJ1-2; 7 bases line up with TRBD1. Germline CDR1 SGHRS, CDR2 YFSETQ. This CDR3 has 16 residues. The J segment lost 0 bases and the V segment lost 1 base, leaving 6 bases of the junction unmatched. Here the CDR3 DNA reads TGCGCCAGCAGCTTGAGCCCGACAGGGCCTAACTATGGCTACACCTTC. This translates into CASSLSPTGPNYGYTF. Supplemented by reference TRBV5-1 and TRBJ1-2, the full variable domain reads KAGVTQTPRYLIKTRGQQVTLSCSPISGHRSVSWYQQTPGQGLQFLFEYFSETQRNKGNFPGRFSGRQFSNSRSEMNVSTLELGDSALYLCASSLSPTGPNYGYTFGSGTRLTVV.

The V call is TRBV27, the J call TRBJ2-1; TRBD2 is a possible D gene (6 bases). This CDR3 contains 14 residues. V was pared by 3 bases and J by 10 bases, with 16 bases between. Germline CDR1 and CDR2: MNHEY and SMNVEV (reference sequence). For the CDR3, the DNA is TGTGCCAGCAGTTTTCTTAGCGGAAGCCGGGAGCAGTTCTTC. The encoded protein is CASSFLSGSREQFF.

V usage is TRBV20-1 and J usage is TRBJ1-2; D uncertain. The V gene's germline CDR1 is DFQATT and CDR2 SNEGSKA (reference sequence). Trimming stripped 4 bases from V and 1 base from J, with 4 bases between. CDR3 length equals 11 residues. In DNA, the CDR3 is TGCAGTGCTACCGTTAACTATGGCTACACCTTC. Residues: CSATVNYGYTF.

The chain employs TRBV5-1 and TRBJ1-5; 10 nucleotides align to TRBD1. Germline CDR1 reads SGHRS; CDR2 reads YFSETQ. The CDR3 consists of 15 residues. Trimming removed 4 bases from V and 5 bases from J; junction bases left unmatched: 6. The CDR3 is CASSRTGTGDQPQHF. The DNA of the CDR3 is TGCGCCAGCAGCCGGACCGGGACAGGGGATCAGCCCCAGCATTTT.

In this sample, this clone turned up once. The chain has TRBV27 and TRBJ2-2; D perhaps matches TRBD1 (6 bases). The V end lost 7 bases, the J end lost 7 bases, and 19 bases lay between the germline ends. The CDR3 consists of 15 residues. Germline CDR1 reads MNHEY; CDR2 reads SMNVEV (reference sequence). CDR3 DNA sequence: TGTGCCAGCACCCTGTTCTGGGGGCAAGGCGGGGAGCTGTTTTTT. Amino acids: CASTLFWGQGGELFF.

The chain uses TRBV5-6 and TRBJ2-3; 14 bases agree with TRBD2. Germline values: CDR1 SGHDT, CDR2 YYEEEE. The CDR3 totals 17 residues. With V trimmed by 3 bases and J by 8 bases, 11 bases remained unmatched. In nucleotides, the CDR3 is TGTGCCAGCAGCTCGGGGACTAGCGGGAGTGGAGTGGGTACGCAGTATTTT. Translating gives CASSSGTSGSGVGTQYF.

Of note for this clone: Its ends do not fully match the called genes, so a read error is possible. The chain carries TRBV7-9 and TRBJ2-3; possible D gene TRBD1, 6 bases. The germline CDR1 and CDR2 sequences are SEHNR and FQNEAQ (reference sequence). There are 17 residues in the CDR3. The CDR3 DNA sequence: TGTTCCAGCAGCTTAGTGCCTACAGGGCCGATCACAGATACGCAGTATTTT. Translating gives CSSSLVPTGPITDTQYF.

This clone occurred once. The CDR3 DNA reads as TGTGCCAGCAGCCCTAGTGAGGAGCGGGAGCTTTGGGGTGAGCAGTTCTTC. Encoded protein: CASSPSEERELWGEQFF. The V gene is TRBV9, the J gene TRBJ2-1, with TRBD2 identical over 8 bases. Looked up from germline, CDR1 is SGDLS and CDR2 is YYNGEE. V shed 4 bases, J shed 9 bases, and the junction held 18 bases outside the gene matches. The CDR3 extends over 17 amino acids.

Comment on this clone: Sequence at one end of the junction differs from germline and may be a read error. This chain connects TRBV7-9 to TRBJ2-2, with 9 bases that match TRBD1. The CDR3 sequence is 16 residues long. Germline values: CDR1 SEHNR, CDR2 FQNEAQ (reference sequence). CDR3 protein: CSSSPRDRVDTGELFF. CDR3 DNA: TGTTCCAGCAGCCCGAGGGACAGGGTGGACACCGGGGAGCTGTTTTTT.

The gene calls are TRBV13 and TRBJ2-7; 10 nucleotides match TRBD1. This CDR3 is 14 amino acids long. V gave up 4 bases and J gave up 7 bases; unmatched junction bases: 7. The V gene's germline CDR1 is PRHDT and CDR2 FYEKMQ (reference sequence). The DNA for the CDR3 is TGTGCCAGCAGCTCCGGGACAGGGGTTGAGGAGCAGTACTTC. It is translated as CASSSGTGVEEQYF.

The chain carries TRBV6-5 and TRBJ1-5; 7 positions match TRBD1. Trimming took 4 bases from V and 5 from J; bases not matched to a gene: 8. The germline CDR1 and CDR2 sequences are MNHEY and SVGAGI. This CDR3 is built from 15 residues. The CDR3 DNA reads TGTGCCAGCAGTTCGACAGGGATTGGGGATCAGCCCCAGCATTTT. This codes for CASSSTGIGDQPQHF.

J is TRBJ1-1 and V is TRBV11-1, with 7 bases fitting TRBD1. CDR1 and CDR2 from the germline V gene are SGHAT and FQDESV (reference sequence). The CDR3 is 15 residues long. J lost 6 bases, V lost 2 bases, and 9 bases had no gene match. CDR3 loop: CASSLLEGASAEAFF. The CDR3 DNA is TGTGCCAGCAGCTTATTGGAGGGGGCGTCGGCTGAAGCTTTCTTT.

CDR3 nucleotides: TGTGCCAGCAGCCCGGACAGGATGGATCAGCCCCAGCATTTT. Its translation is CASSPDRMDQPQHF. The chain joins TRBV7-8 to TRBJ1-5, with TRBD1 matching over 7 bases. The CDR3 extends over 14 amino acids. From germline, CDR1 is SGHVS and CDR2 FQNEAQ. V lost 5 bases to trimming and J lost 5 bases; unmatched junction nucleotides: 6.